Each of the 27 T cell receptor beta chains below was sequenced from the same sample in a study of T cell responses to AZD1222 COVID-19 vaccine. The method was immunoSEQ multiplex PCR; TCRdb's version includes in-frame clones alone and lacks a portion of them. The sample shows some 140,000 clones, more than 80% of them seen only once. The specimen comprised peripheral blood, sampled on day 0 of AZD1222 vaccination. The receptor source for this set is an adult in good health.

The rearrangement links TRBV5-1 to TRBJ2-2, with D perhaps TRBD1 or TRBD2 (5 bases each). V dropped 0 bases and J dropped 4 bases, with 16 bases sitting between them. The CDR3 consists of 17 residues. Germline V gene lookup returns CDR1 SGHRS and CDR2 YFSETQ. The CDR3 region is CASSLAGAISITGELFF. The CDR3 DNA follows: TGCGCCAGCAGCTTGGCCGGGGCCATATCGATCACCGGGGAGCTGTTTTTT.

This chain links TRBV5-1 with TRBJ1-1; D is ambiguous. Germline-derived CDR1 and CDR2 are SGHRS and YFSETQ. Trimming took off 4 bases at V and 0 bases at J, with 10 bases between the two ends. CDR3 length equals 14 residues. CDR3 DNA sequence: TGCGCCAGCAGCGCGTCAACAGTGAACACTGAAGCTTTCTTT. It yields the protein CASSASTVNTEAFF.

The chain is built from TRBV7-9 and TRBJ1-2, with a tentative D call TRBD1 (6 bases). The CDR3 is 13 residues long. The germline V and J ends were trimmed by 2 bases and 7 bases, with 11 bases remaining between them. Looked up from germline, CDR1 is SEHNR and CDR2 is FQNEAQ (reference sequence). The CDR3: CASSLTGNLGYTF. As DNA, the CDR3 is TGTGCCAGCAGCTTAACAGGGAATCTTGGCTACACCTTC.

The gene calls are TRBV6-5 and TRBJ1-2, with no clear D. Germline CDR1 is MNHEY and CDR2 is SVGAGI. CDR3 length: 13 residues. Trimming cost V 5 bases and J 8 bases, with 15 bases left between them. CDR3 nucleotide sequence: TGTGCCAGCAGTCAAAAATTCTATGGCGGCTACACCTTC. Its protein product is CASSQKFYGGYTF.

The chain recombines TRBV7-9 with TRBJ1-1, with D possibly TRBD1 on 6 matching bases. The V end lost 7 bases, the J end lost 10 bases, and 28 bases lay between the germline ends. This CDR3 comprises 16 residues. Germline V CDR1 and CDR2: SEHNR, FQNEAQ (reference sequence). The CDR3 loop is CASTPARWTEQKRAFF. CDR3 DNA sequence: TGTGCCAGCACACCAGCCAGATGGACAGAGCAAAAGCGAGCTTTCTTT.

This rearrangement joins TRBV5-4 to TRBJ1-2, with unresolved D. Germline V gene sequence: CDR1 SGHNT, CDR2 YYREEE (reference sequence). The CDR3 has 13 amino acids. The V end lost 0 bases, the J end lost 8 bases, and 11 bases lay between the germline ends. CDR3 in amino acids: CASSLGTAVGYTF. CDR3 coding DNA: TGTGCCAGCAGCTTGGGGACGGCGGTCGGCTACACCTTC.

The chain has TRBV28 and TRBJ2-3; no clear D. V was clipped by 3 bases and J by 6 bases, with 7 bases between them. CDR1 is MDHEN, CDR2 SYDVKM, per germline. The CDR3 sequence is 12 residues long. The CDR3 DNA sequence: TGTGCCAGCAGTTTCCTATCGGATACGCAGTATTTT. This codes for CASSFLSDTQYF.

V gene TRBV30 combines with J gene TRBJ1-6; no clear D. CDR3 length: 13 amino acids. Germline V gene data show CDR1 as GTSNPN and CDR2 as SVGIG (reference sequence). V lost 1 base and J 7 bases, leaving 8 bases between the germline ends. CDR3 protein: CAWSGSSNSPLHF. CDR3 nucleotide sequence: TGTGCCTGGAGTGGGTCGAGCAATTCACCCCTCCACTTT.

J is TRBJ2-3 and V is TRBV6-2 or TRBV6-3, with 11 bases lining up with TRBD1. The CDR3 has 15 residues. Germline V gene sequence: CDR1 MNHEY, CDR2 SVGEGT. V dropped 6 bases and J dropped 2; count of bases not matched to a gene: 4. CDR3 sequence: CASSPGQGDTDTQYF. CDR3 nucleotide sequence: TGTGCCAGCAGCCCGGGACAGGGGGACACAGATACGCAGTATTTT.

Turning to this clone: Other DNA sequences from this sample encode an identical CDR3 as well. The chain's CDR3 is CASSFQGGGLNTEAFF. The CDR3 DNA reads TGTGCCAGCAGTTTTCAGGGAGGGGGTTTGAACACTGAAGCTTTCTTT. J is TRBJ1-1 and V is TRBV28; D perhaps matches TRBD1 (6 bases). V gave up 3 bases and J gave up 0 bases, with 14 bases separating them. Germline V CDR1 and CDR2: MDHEN, SYDVKM. There are 16 residues in the CDR3. The variable domain in full, with the rest retrieved from reference TRBV28 and TRBJ1-1, is DVKVTQSSRYLVKRTGEKVFLECVQDMDHENMFWYRQDPGLGLRLIYFSYDVKMKEKGDIPEGYSVSREKKERFSLILESASTNQTSMYLCASSFQGGGLNTEAFFGQGTRLTVV.

The chain recombines TRBV2 with TRBJ2-1; 9 bases fit TRBD2. The CDR3 contains 15 residues. V was pared by 2 bases and J by 7 bases, with 6 bases of the junction left unmatched. The germline V gene has CDR1 SNHLY and CDR2 FYNNEI. The CDR3 sequence: CASSELAGVGNEQFF. CDR3 bases: TGTGCCAGCAGTGAATTAGCGGGGGTCGGAAATGAGCAGTTCTTC.

The J gene is TRBJ2-1, the V gene TRBV2, with 12 positions matching TRBD2. The J segment lost 2 bases and the V segment lost 3 bases, leaving 2 bases of the junction unmatched. Germline CDR1 reads SNHLY; CDR2 reads FYNNEI. The CDR3 is 16 amino acids. The CDR3 reads CASSELAGGTYNEQFF. The CDR3 nucleotides read TGTGCCAGCAGTGAGCTAGCGGGGGGGACCTACAATGAGCAGTTCTTC.

The rearrangement uses TRBV19 and TRBJ2-3; D not resolved. This CDR3 has 14 residues. CDR1 is LNHDA, CDR2 SQIVND, per germline (reference sequence). Trimming removed 1 base from V and 1 base from J, with 6 bases in between. The CDR3 coding sequence is TGTGCCAGTAGTATAGGGTGGGGCACAGATACGCAGTATTTT. Protein: CASSIGWGTDTQYF.

The V gene is TRBV19, the J gene TRBJ1-2, with 9 bases that match TRBD1. Per the germline V gene, CDR1 is LNHDA and CDR2 is SQIVND (reference sequence). This CDR3 spans 15 amino acids. V shed 9 bases and J 1 base; nucleotides not matched to a gene: 9. CDR3 protein: CASHPRDRVNYGYTF. The CDR3 coding sequence is TGTGCCAGCCATCCCCGGGACAGGGTTAACTATGGCTACACCTTC.

The genes are TRBV12-3 or TRBV12-4 and TRBJ1-6; no clear D. V lost 5 bases, J lost 11 bases, and 10 bases lay in between. This CDR3 is built from 12 residues. CDR3 protein: CASSTSGTPLHF. CDR3 nucleotides: TGTGCCAGCAGTACCTCTGGGACACCCCTCCACTTT.

Here the CDR3 reads CAIQRSVRENTEAFF. CDR3 nucleotide sequence: TGTGCCATTCAACGGTCAGTTCGGGAAAACACTGAAGCTTTCTTT. J is TRBJ1-1 and V is TRBV6-5; D unresolved. CDR1 MNHEY and CDR2 SVGAGI come from the germline V gene. The V end was cut by 10 bases, the J end by 2 bases, with 20 bases between. CDR3 length equals 15 residues.

The chain links TRBV5-1 to TRBJ2-1; no reliable D call. The V end lost 0 bases, the J end lost 6 bases, and 13 bases lay between the germline ends. The CDR3 consists of 15 residues. Per the germline V gene, CDR1 is SGHRS and CDR2 is YFSETQ. CDR3 nucleotides: TGCGCCAGCAGCTTGGGGTCTCGCCGAGGCAATGAGCAGTTCTTC. The encoded protein is CASSLGSRRGNEQFF.

V and J are TRBV28 and TRBJ1-6, with D uncertain. Germline V gives CDR1 MDHEN, CDR2 SYDVKM. Trimming cost V 7 bases and J 6 bases, with 16 bases left between them. The CDR3 runs 15 residues. The chain's CDR3 is CASTQFGQINSPLHF. For the CDR3, the DNA is TGTGCCAGCACCCAGTTCGGGCAGATTAATTCACCCCTCCACTTT.

The chain employs TRBV27 and TRBJ1-1; the D gene is possibly TRBD1 (6 bases). V was shortened by 5 bases and J by 5 bases, with 24 bases between the two germline ends. Germline V gene data show CDR1 as MNHEY and CDR2 as SMNVEV (reference sequence). The CDR3 runs to 17 residues. The CDR3 loop reads CASSPTGLVGTKTEAFF. The DNA of the CDR3 is TGTGCCAGCAGTCCTACAGGGTTAGTGGGGACGAAAACTGAAGCTTTCTTT.

The chain is built from TRBV13 and TRBJ2-1; D unresolved. Germline V gene lookup returns CDR1 PRHDT and CDR2 FYEKMQ (reference sequence). CDR3 length: 14 amino acids. Trimming took 4 bases from V and 6 from J, leaving 13 bases between them. CDR3 residues: CASSSSPAVNEQFF. Here the CDR3 DNA reads TGTGCCAGCAGCTCTTCCCCCGCAGTCAATGAGCAGTTCTTC.

In its sample, this clone was seen a few times. The rearrangement joins TRBV14 to TRBJ1-4; no firm D call. The CDR3 is made up of 13 amino acids. The germline V gene encodes CDR1 SGHDN and CDR2 FVKESK. Trimming stripped 4 bases from V and 0 bases from J, with 3 bases between. The DNA for the CDR3 is TGTGCCAGCAGCCTTGCAACTAATGAAAAACTGTTTTTT. It codes for CASSLATNEKLFF.

V gene TRBV7-8 combines with J gene TRBJ2-5; 13 positions match TRBD2. CDR1 is SGHVS, CDR2 FQNEAQ, per germline. Trimming cost V 8 bases and J 4 bases; bases outside gene matches: 10. The CDR3 has 16 residues. Here the CDR3 DNA reads TGTGCCAGCTTACTAACTAGCGGGGGGGCCAGAGAGACCCAGTACTTC. Translated: CASLLTSGGARETQYF. The complete variable domain, with remaining parts taken from reference TRBV7-8 and TRBJ2-5, reads GAGVSQSPRYKVAKRGQDVALRCDPISGHVSLFWYQQALGQGPEFLTYFQNEAQLDKSGLPSDRFFAERPEGSVSTLKIQRTQQEDSAVYLCASLLTSGGARETQYFGPGTRLLVL.

This CDR3 reads CASSPVLRTIDNYGYTF. The CDR3 DNA reads as TGCGCCAGCAGCCCAGTACTACGAACCATTGATAACTATGGCTACACCTTC. The chain joins TRBV4-1 to TRBJ1-2, with D unclear. The CDR3 totals 17 residues. CDR1 is MGHRA, CDR2 YSYEKL, per germline. V was shortened by 4 bases and J by 1 base, with 19 bases between the two germline ends.

The chain uses TRBV19 and TRBJ2-2; TRBD2 aligns across 9 bases. The CDR3 loop spans 19 amino acids. Trimming at V came to 5 bases and at J to 2 bases, leaving 15 bases not matched to a gene. Germline CDR1 LNHDA, CDR2 SQIVND (reference sequence). CDR3 bases: TGTGCCAGTAGTTTGGAGACTAGCGGTTCACTCAGCAACACCGGGGAGCTGTTTTTT. Amino acids: CASSLETSGSLSNTGELFF.

The chain employs TRBV7-2 and TRBJ1-1, with D unclear. V dropped 5 bases and J dropped 1 base, with 8 bases sitting between them. CDR1 is SGHTA, CDR2 FQGNSA, per germline. This CDR3 region has 13 residues. CDR3 DNA: TGTGCCAGCAGCCCAAGGGCGAACACTGAAGCTTTCTTT. Residues: CASSPRANTEAFF.

The CDR3: CASRQALKNTEAFF. In DNA, the CDR3 is TGCGCCAGCAGACAGGCATTGAAGAACACTGAAGCTTTCTTT. The V and J genes are TRBV4-1 and TRBJ1-1; a possible D gene is TRBD1 (5 bases). Trimming took off 6 bases at V and 1 base at J, with 12 bases between the two ends. CDR1 is MGHRA and CDR2 is YSYEKL in the germline V gene. The CDR3 covers 14 residues.

CDR3 residues: CASSSLWGAGGYTF. The CDR3 coding sequence is TGTGCCAGCAGTTCCCTTTGGGGGGCTGGTGGCTACACCTTC. The chain employs TRBV6-5 and TRBJ1-2; a weak D match, TRBD1 (6 bases). CDR3 length equals 14 residues. V was clipped by 4 bases and J by 7 bases, with 16 bases between them. Germline loops: CDR1 MNHEY, CDR2 SVGAGI.